This T cell receptor beta chain emerged from a study of regulatory T cells in long-lasting Graves disease listed by TCRdb under 2021. General notes on the study: To count as having persistent Graves' disease, a patient had to have received antithyroid drug treatment for over 5 years with TSH receptor autoantibodies remaining persistently positive. A total of about 35 samples underwent TCR sequencing: some 13 from persistent and roughly 20 from newly diagnosed Graves' disease patients. The study was conducted in China and was registered as a clinical trial. This study used TCR sequencing and RNA sequencing of peripheral blood to compare persistent Graves' disease patients against newly diagnosed Graves' disease patients. Persistent Graves' disease patients in the clinical cohort had taken antithyroid drugs for roughly ten years on average. The full study reports these points: The small sample size was acknowledged by the authors as a limitation that may reduce accuracy. Preferential use of TRBV28, TRBJ1-2 and TRBJ2-5 was observed in persistent disease, whereas TRBV20-1 and TRBJ2-1 were favored in newly diagnosed disease. Patients with persistent disease shared more public clonotypes (around 2,700) than newly diagnosed patients did (roughly 970). Only the TCR beta chain was sequenced and analyzed. The study examined only peripheral blood because the primary lesion, thyroid tissue, could not be accessed. Compared with newly diagnosed patients, persistent Graves' disease patients had lower TCR Shannon entropy and fewer highly expanded clones, which suggests clonal expansion.

Libraries came from multiplex PCR. The instrument given in TCRdb is Illumina HiSeq 4000. To build TCR beta libraries, CDR3 regions were amplified by Arm-PCR using iRepertoire HTBI primers. PCR products were gel purified before sequencing. The authors' pipeline ran thus. Across samples, roughly 60 TRBV and over 11 TRBJ segments were identified and used for gene usage analysis of CDR3 amino acid clonotypes. COPE and FqMerger were used to merge filtered high-quality paired reads into contigs. BLAST was used to align contigs to the IMGT TRBV, TRBD and TRBJ reference genes, and CDR3 was defined following IMGT. Any clonotype with a frequency above 0.1% was classified as a highly expanded clone. Shannon entropy was used to measure repertoire diversity, and the Gini coefficient was used to measure V-J evenness. Clonotypes shared by more than one individual were considered public. Starting from the raw public reads, TCRdb applied fastp trimming at Q25, assembled clones with MiXCR and retained in-frame beta chains. Rows matching on CDR3 protein sequence are summarized as one entry with the most common DNA and genes. The V and J calls, along with clone size, are taken from TCRdb and not from the paper's own processing. This sample gives about 660,000 distinct CDR3 sequences in total; about 32% of them show up just once. The top ten constitute roughly 46% of the sample.

The time point label corresponds to: persistent/refractory GD, antithyroid drugs over 5 years with positive TRAb. For both TCR sequencing and RNA sequencing, RNA was extracted from PBMCs using TRIzol. The diagnosis of Graves' disease was made according to American Thyroid Association guidelines. Patients for the study were recruited at an endocrinology department in Xi'an, China. Each patient gave approximately 8.8 milliliters of peripheral blood, collected in an EDTA anticoagulant tube. Ficoll Paque Plus density gradient separation was used to isolate PBMCs, and no further T cell sorting was performed. An Agilent 2100 Bioanalyzer and agarose gel were used to check RNA quality, while a NanoDrop 2000 measured RNA concentration. From the germline V gene, CDR1 is SQVTM and CDR2 is ANQGSEA. From its cysteine to its phenylalanine, the CDR3 spans 13 amino acids. The only DNA kept is the CDR3, 39 bases in frame from the first base. Trimming takes 3 bases from V and 10 bases from J, and the germline ends sit 15 bases apart.

Concerning this clonotype: Its antigen is not yet known. One base away there is no much larger clone; base qualities are not given.

The V gene is TRBV29-1 and the J gene is TRBJ1-4; no D gene can be assigned with confidence. The TCR was taken from a female donor with Graves disease. The input for sequencing was peripheral blood mononuclear cells (PBMCs), taken when the disease was refractory, from a patient treated with antithyroid drugs. The DNA reads as follows: TGCAGCGTTGACCATTCGGGGAACGGAAAACTGTTTTTT. It encodes CSVDHSGNGKLFF.